Each of the 9 T cell receptor beta chains below was sequenced from the same sample in a study of cytotoxic CD8 clonotypes in ibrutinib-treated CLL. TCRdb's table, derived via immunoSEQ multiplex PCR, lists solely in-frame clones and lacks some. The sample has around 140,000 clones, roughly three quarters seen once. The sequencing used PBMCs, collected after 24 months of ibrutinib treatment. Receptors were obtained from a human donor with chronic lymphocytic leukemia.

The rearrangement links TRBV5-6 to TRBJ1-3; D remains ambiguous. Trimming stripped 0 bases from V and 1 base from J, with 5 bases between. The CDR3 contains 14 residues. The germline gives CDR1 SGHDT, CDR2 YYEEEE. CDR3 protein: CASSLVGSGNTIYF. The CDR3 DNA follows: TGTGCCAGCAGCTTGGTGGGGTCTGGAAACACCATATATTTT. The full variable domain, its missing parts supplied by reference TRBV5-6 and TRBJ1-3, is DAGVTQSPTHLIKTRGQQVTLRCSPKSGHDTVSWYQQALGQGPQFIFQYYEEEERQRGNFPDRFSGHQFPNYSSELNVNALLLGDSALYLCASSLVGSGNTIYFGEGSWLTVV.

This rearrangement joins TRBV6-4 to TRBJ2-3; unclear D gene. Trimming pared 6 bases from V and 0 bases from J, leaving 16 bases between. The germline CDR1 and CDR2 sequences are MRHNA and SNTAGT. CDR3 size: 16 residues. CDR3 protein: CASSQDPPGSTDTQYF. The CDR3 coding sequence is TGTGCCAGCAGCCAAGACCCCCCGGGTAGCACAGATACGCAGTATTTT.

The rearrangement joins TRBV20-1 to TRBJ1-3; the D is unclear. Germline values: CDR1 DFQATT, CDR2 SNEGSKA (reference sequence). The ends were cut back, 8 bases at V and 4 bases at J, with 9 bases in the middle. The CDR3 sequence is 11 residues long. The CDR3 DNA follows: TGCAGTTTGACATCGGGAAACACCATATATTTT. Its protein is CSLTSGNTIYF.

V usage is TRBV4-2 and J usage is TRBJ1-3; D not resolved. In germline, CDR1 is LGHNA, CDR2 YNFKEQ. V was shortened by 0 bases and J by 8 bases, with 5 bases between the two germline ends. The CDR3 spans 12 residues. The CDR3 DNA reads TGTGCCAGCAGCCAAGATAGGGACACCATATATTTT. Residues: CASSQDRDTIYF.

The CDR3, as DNA: TGTGCCAGTAGGATGGTAGGGGCTGGCGAGCAGTACTTC. It yields the protein CASRMVGAGEQYF. V is TRBV19 and J is TRBJ2-7, with D possibly being TRBD1 (5 bases). Germline loops: CDR1 LNHDA, CDR2 SQIVND (reference sequence). The CDR3 runs 13 residues. Trimming took 6 bases from V and 6 from J, leaving 15 bases between them.

This chain connects TRBV18 to TRBJ1-2; 9 nucleotides match TRBD1. The length of the CDR3 is 14 residues. Trimming cost V 0 bases and J 8 bases; bases outside gene matches: 4. The germline CDR1 and CDR2 sequences are KGHSH and LQKENI. CDR3 amino acids: CASSPPGQGWGYTF. CDR3 DNA sequence: TGTGCCAGCTCACCACCGGGACAGGGTTGGGGCTACACCTTC.

The chain joins TRBV7-8 to TRBJ2-5, with 14 bases lining up with TRBD2. This CDR3 is built from 17 residues. CDR1 is SGHVS, CDR2 FQNEAQ, per germline. V shed 5 bases and J 5 bases; nucleotides not matched to a gene: 10. This CDR3 is CASSPGTSGGLEETQYF. The CDR3 nucleotides are TGTGCCAGCAGCCCCGGGACTAGCGGGGGCCTGGAGGAGACCCAGTACTTC.

This clone was seen just once. The chain uses TRBV7-2 and TRBJ1-6; D gene unclear. Trimming left V 5 bases short and J 10 bases short, with 12 bases between. This CDR3 has 13 amino acids. Germline CDR1 SGHTA, CDR2 FQGNSA. The CDR3 region has the DNA TGTGCCAGCAGCCCCCGTAGGACCTCACCCCTCCACTTT. Its protein product is CASSPRRTSPLHF.

This clone is a singleton in its sample. The genes are TRBV18 and TRBJ2-7; a possible D gene is TRBD2 (6 bases). Looked up from germline, CDR1 is KGHSH and CDR2 is LQKENI. This CDR3 is 18 amino acids long. V was shortened by 6 bases and J by 6 bases, with 30 bases between the two germline ends. CDR3 DNA sequence: TGTGCCAGCTCGCCGTGGGTCCCGGCGGGACGGATTCCTCGCGAGCAGTACTTC. It specifies CASSPWVPAGRIPREQYF.